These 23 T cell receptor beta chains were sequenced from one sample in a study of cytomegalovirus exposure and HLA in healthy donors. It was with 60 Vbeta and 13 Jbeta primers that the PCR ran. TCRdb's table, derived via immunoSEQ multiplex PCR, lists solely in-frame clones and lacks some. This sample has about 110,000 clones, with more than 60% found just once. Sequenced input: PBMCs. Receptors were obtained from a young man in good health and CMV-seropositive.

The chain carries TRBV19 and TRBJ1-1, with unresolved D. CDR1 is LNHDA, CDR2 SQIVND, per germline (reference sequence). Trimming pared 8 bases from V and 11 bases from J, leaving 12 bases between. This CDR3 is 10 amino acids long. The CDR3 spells CASSAGRAFF. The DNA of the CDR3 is TGTGCCAGTTCCGCAGGCCGGGCTTTCTTT.

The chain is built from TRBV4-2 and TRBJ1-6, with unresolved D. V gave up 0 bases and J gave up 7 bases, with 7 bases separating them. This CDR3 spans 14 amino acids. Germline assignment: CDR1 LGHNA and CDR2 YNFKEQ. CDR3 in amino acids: CASSQETVNSPLHF. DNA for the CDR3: TGTGCCAGCAGCCAAGAAACGGTGAATTCACCCCTCCACTTT.

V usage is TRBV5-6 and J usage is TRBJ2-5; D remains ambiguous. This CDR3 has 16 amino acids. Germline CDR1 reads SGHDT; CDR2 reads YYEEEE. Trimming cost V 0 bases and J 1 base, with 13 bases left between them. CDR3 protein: CASSLGWQALQETQYF. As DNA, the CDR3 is TGTGCCAGCAGCTTGGGTTGGCAGGCACTCCAAGAGACCCAGTACTTC.

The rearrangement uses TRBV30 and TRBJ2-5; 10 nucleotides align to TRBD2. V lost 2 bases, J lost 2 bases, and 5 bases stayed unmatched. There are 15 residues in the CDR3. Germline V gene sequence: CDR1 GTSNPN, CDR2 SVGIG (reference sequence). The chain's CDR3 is CAWSSRSGGQETQYF. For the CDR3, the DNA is TGTGCCTGGAGTAGTCGTAGCGGGGGGCAAGAGACCCAGTACTTC.

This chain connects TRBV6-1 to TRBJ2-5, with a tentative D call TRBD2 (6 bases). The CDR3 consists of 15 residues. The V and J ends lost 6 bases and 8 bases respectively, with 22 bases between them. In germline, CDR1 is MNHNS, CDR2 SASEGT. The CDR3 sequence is CASRAEAGFQGTQYF. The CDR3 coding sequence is TGTGCCAGCAGGGCGGAGGCGGGGTTCCAAGGAACCCAGTACTTC.

The CDR3 spells CAISVGGGTEAFF. Here the CDR3 DNA reads TGTGCCATCAGTGTTGGGGGAGGCACTGAAGCTTTCTTT. V usage is TRBV10-3 and J usage is TRBJ1-1; D is possibly TRBD1 (5 bases). CDR3 size: 13 residues. The germline V and J ends were trimmed by 4 bases and 4 bases, with 10 bases remaining between them. Germline lookup yields CDR1 ENHRY and CDR2 SYGVKD.

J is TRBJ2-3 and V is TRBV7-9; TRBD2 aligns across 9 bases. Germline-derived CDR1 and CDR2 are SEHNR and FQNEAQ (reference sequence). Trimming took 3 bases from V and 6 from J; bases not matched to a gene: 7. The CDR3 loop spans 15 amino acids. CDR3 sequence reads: CASSFKAGGRDTQYF. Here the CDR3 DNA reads TGTGCCAGCAGCTTCAAAGCGGGGGGCCGGGATACGCAGTATTTT.

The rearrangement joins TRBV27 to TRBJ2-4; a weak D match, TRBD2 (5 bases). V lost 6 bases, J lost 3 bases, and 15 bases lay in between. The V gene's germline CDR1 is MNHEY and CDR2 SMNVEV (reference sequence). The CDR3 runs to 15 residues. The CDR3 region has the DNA TGTGCCAGCAGAGGCCGGGGTTTGGACAAAAACATTCAGTACTTC. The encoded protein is CASRGRGLDKNIQYF.

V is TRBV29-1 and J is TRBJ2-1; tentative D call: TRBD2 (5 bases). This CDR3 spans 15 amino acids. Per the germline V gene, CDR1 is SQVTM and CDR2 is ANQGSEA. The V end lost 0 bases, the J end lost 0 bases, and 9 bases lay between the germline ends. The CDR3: CSVEDLTSSYNEQFF. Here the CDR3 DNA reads TGCAGCGTTGAAGATCTTACTAGCTCCTACAATGAGCAGTTCTTC.

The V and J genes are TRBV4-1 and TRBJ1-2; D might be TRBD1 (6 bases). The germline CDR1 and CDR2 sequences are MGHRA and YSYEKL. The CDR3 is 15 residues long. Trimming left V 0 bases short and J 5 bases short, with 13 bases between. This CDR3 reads CASSQDYREIYGYTF. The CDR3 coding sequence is TGCGCCAGCAGCCAAGATTACAGGGAAATATATGGCTACACCTTC.

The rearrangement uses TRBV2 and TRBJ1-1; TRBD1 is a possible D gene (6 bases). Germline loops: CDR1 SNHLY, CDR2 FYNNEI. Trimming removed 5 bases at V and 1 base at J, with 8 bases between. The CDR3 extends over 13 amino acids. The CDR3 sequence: CASSSTGNTEAFF. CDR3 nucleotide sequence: TGTGCCAGCAGTTCGACAGGGAACACTGAAGCTTTCTTT.

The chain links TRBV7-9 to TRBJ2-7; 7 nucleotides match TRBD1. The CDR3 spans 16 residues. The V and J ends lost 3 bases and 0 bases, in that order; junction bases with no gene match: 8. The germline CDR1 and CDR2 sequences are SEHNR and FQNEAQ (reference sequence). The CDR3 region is CASSFHPTGSSYEQYF. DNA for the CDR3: TGTGCCAGCAGCTTTCACCCGACAGGGAGCTCCTACGAGCAGTACTTC.

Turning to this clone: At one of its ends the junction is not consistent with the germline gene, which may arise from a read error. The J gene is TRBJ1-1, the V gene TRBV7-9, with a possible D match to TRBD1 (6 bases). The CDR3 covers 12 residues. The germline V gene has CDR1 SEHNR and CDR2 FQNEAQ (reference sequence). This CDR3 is CSSSADRSEAFF. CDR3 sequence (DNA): TGTTCCAGCAGCGCTGACAGGAGTGAAGCTTTCTTT.

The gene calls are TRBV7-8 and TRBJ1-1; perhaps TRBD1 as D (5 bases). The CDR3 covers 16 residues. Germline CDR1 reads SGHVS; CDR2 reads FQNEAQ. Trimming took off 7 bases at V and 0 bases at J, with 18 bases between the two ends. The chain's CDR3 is CASTQPGGTMNTEAFF. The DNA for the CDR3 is TGTGCCAGCACCCAACCCGGGGGGACCATGAACACTGAAGCTTTCTTT.

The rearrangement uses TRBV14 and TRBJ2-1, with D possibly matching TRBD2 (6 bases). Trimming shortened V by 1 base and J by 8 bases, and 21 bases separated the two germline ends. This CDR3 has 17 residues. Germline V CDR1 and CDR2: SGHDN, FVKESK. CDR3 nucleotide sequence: TGTGCCAGCAGCCAAGTTTACCGGGGCGGGGATGAGGATGAGCAGTTCTTC. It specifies CASSQVYRGGDEDEQFF.

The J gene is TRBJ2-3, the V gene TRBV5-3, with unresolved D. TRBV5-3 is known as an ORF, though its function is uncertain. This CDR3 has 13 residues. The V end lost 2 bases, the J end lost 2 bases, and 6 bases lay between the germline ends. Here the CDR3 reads CARSLNSTDTQYF. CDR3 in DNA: TGTGCCAGAAGCTTAAACTCCACAGATACGCAGTATTTT.

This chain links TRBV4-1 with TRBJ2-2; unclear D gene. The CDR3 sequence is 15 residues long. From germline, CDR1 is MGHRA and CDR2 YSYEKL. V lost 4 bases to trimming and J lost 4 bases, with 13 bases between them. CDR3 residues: CASSPHEVGTGELFF. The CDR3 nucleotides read TGCGCCAGCAGCCCCCATGAGGTCGGCACCGGGGAGCTGTTTTTT.

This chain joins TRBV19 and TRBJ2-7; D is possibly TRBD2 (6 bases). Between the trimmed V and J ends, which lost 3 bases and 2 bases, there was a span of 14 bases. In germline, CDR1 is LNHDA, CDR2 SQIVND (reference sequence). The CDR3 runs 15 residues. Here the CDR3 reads CASSIRWGVPYEQYF. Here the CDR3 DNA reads TGTGCCAGTAGTATTAGGTGGGGGGTCCCCTACGAGCAGTACTTC.

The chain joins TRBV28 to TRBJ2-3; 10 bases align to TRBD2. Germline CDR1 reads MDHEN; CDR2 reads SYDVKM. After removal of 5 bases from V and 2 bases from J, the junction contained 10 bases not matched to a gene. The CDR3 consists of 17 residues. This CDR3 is CASSTKLAGLTTDTQYF. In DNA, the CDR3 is TGTGCCAGCAGTACGAAACTAGCGGGGCTAACCACAGATACGCAGTATTTT. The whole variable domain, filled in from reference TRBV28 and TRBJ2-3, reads DVKVTQSSRYLVKRTGEKVFLECVQDMDHENMFWYRQDPGLGLRLIYFSYDVKMKEKGDIPEGYSVSREKKERFSLILESASTNQTSMYLCASSTKLAGLTTDTQYFGPGTRLTVL.

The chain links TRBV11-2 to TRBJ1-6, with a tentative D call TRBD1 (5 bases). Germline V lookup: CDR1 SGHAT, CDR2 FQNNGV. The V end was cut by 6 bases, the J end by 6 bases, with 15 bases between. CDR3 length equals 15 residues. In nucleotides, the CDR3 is TGTGCCAGCAGGATACAGGTTTCCGTTAATTCACCCCTCCACTTT. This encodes CASRIQVSVNSPLHF.

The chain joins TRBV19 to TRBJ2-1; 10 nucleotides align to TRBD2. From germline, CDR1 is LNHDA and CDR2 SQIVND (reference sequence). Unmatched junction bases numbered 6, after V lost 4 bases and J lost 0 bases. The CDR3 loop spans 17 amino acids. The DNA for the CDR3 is TGTGCCAGTAGTACAGCGGTAGCGGGGGGCTCCTACAATGAGCAGTTCTTC. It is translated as CASSTAVAGGSYNEQFF.

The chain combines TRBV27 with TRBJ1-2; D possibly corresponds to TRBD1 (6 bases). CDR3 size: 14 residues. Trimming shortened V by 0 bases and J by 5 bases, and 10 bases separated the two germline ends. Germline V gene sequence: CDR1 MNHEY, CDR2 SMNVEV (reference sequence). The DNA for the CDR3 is TGTGCCAGCAGTTTATCAGGGGGGGGGTATGGCTACACCTTC. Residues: CASSLSGGGYGYTF.

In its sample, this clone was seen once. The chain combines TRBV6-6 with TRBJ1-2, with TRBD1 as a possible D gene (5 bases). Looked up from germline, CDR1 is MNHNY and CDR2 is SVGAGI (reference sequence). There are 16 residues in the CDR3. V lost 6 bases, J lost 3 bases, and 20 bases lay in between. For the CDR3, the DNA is TGTGCCAGCAGACGACAAGGCGGGGGAGGGGACTATGGCTACACCTTC. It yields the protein CASRRQGGGGDYGYTF.